This TCR beta chain was captured by sequencing in a study of blood T cells in healthy people across ages. The study, taken as a whole, reports: Among long-lived donors, naive CD4+ cells were more numerous and diversity higher than in aged donors. Since the PBMCs were unsorted, naive and antigen-experienced cells could not be conclusively compared.

The total RNA that was extracted per sample amounted to at least 5 micrograms. Using a J-beta primer mix together with a sample-barcoded 5' primer, a second PCR was run for about 6 to 12 cycles. TCRdb recomputed calls from the 5' RACE reads with MiXCR, one row per CDR3 protein. This repertoire shows some 560,000 distinct CDR3 sequences, about 29% found once; its top ten account for over 3.5%. The V end lost 4 bases, the J end lost 2 bases, and 3 bases lay between the germline ends. Germline CDR1 is SQVTM and CDR2 is ANQGSEA. There are 10 residues in the CDR3. Details on this clonotype: Its antigen is not identified.

The same specimen was also included in a second study, on T cells of mothers and their children. From that second work: The donor cohort consisted of a few healthy Caucasian mothers and their six children.

J is TRBJ2-7 and V is TRBV29-1; D is undetermined. The source is a boy aged 2 to 10 in good health. The source material was blood. CDR3 region: CSVVPYEQYF. CDR3 in DNA: TGCAGCGTTGTTCCCTACGAGCAGTACTTC.